The 25 T cell receptor beta chains below come from one sample, sequenced in a study of regulatory T cells in long-lasting Graves disease. The authors built TCR beta libraries using iRepertoire HTBI primers and Arm-PCR of CDR3 regions. TCRdb used MiXCR to reprocess the multiplex PCR reads, holding one entry per CDR3 protein. In the table there are 650,000 to 850,000 distinct CDR3 sequences, around 30% of which are singletons. Documented time point: persistent/refractory GD, antithyroid drugs over 5 years with positive TRAb. After RNA was extracted from PBMCs, the TCR library was made from it. This sample comprised peripheral blood mononuclear cells (PBMCs), obtained when the disease was refractory, from a patient treated with antithyroid drugs. Receptors were obtained from a female donor with Graves disease.

The chain links TRBV5-1 to TRBJ2-2, with TRBD1 matching 7 bases. CDR3 length: 17 amino acids. The ends lost 4 bases at V and 1 base at J; junction bases unmatched: 10. Germline V gene sequence: CDR1 SGHRS, CDR2 YFSETQ. CDR3 residues: CASSTHGQDWNTGELFF. As DNA, the CDR3 is TGCGCCAGCAGCACCCACGGACAGGACTGGAACACCGGGGAGCTGTTTTTT.

J is TRBJ2-5 and V is TRBV12-3 or TRBV12-4; a possible D gene is TRBD2 (6 bases). Trimming removed 1 base at V and 5 bases at J, with 20 bases between. This CDR3 has 17 residues. The CDR3 region has the DNA TGTGCCAGCAGTTTAGGGGTGGTTACTGGCGGGAAGGAGACCCAGTACTTC. Translated: CASSLGVVTGGKETQYF.

The rearrangement uses TRBV9 and TRBJ1-3; D is unclear. CDR3 length equals 15 residues. Germline CDR1 and CDR2: SGDLS and YYNGEE. V was cut by 0 bases and J by 0 bases, with 7 bases left in between. The chain's CDR3 is CASSVAGSSGNTIYF. In nucleotides, the CDR3 is TGTGCCAGCAGCGTAGCCGGGAGCTCTGGAAACACCATATATTTT.

The chain couples TRBV12-5 to TRBJ1-5, with 10 nucleotides matching TRBD1. V lost 5 bases to trimming and J lost 4 bases; unmatched junction nucleotides: 8. This CDR3 contains 16 residues. Germline CDR1 is LGHNT and CDR2 is FRNRAP. This CDR3 reads CASGGFGTGVNQPQHF. The CDR3 DNA sequence: TGTGCTAGTGGTGGATTCGGGACAGGGGTGAATCAGCCCCAGCATTTT.

This clonotype was picked up many times. The chain employs TRBV2 and TRBJ2-5; D is possibly TRBD1 (6 bases). Germline CDR1 and CDR2: SNHLY and FYNNEI. This CDR3 has 14 amino acids. Trimming took 4 bases from V and 3 from J, leaving 12 bases between them. CDR3 sequence reads: CASSAGTGKETQYF. For the CDR3, the DNA is TGTGCCAGCAGTGCAGGAACAGGGAAAGAGACCCAGTACTTC.

This clonotype was detected only a few times. The chain is built from TRBV27 and TRBJ1-2, with D perhaps matching TRBD1 (5 bases). Germline V gene lookup returns CDR1 MNHEY and CDR2 SMNVEV (reference sequence). The CDR3 has 15 amino acids. V lost 4 bases and J lost 8, with 20 bases in between. The CDR3 region has the DNA TGTGCCAGCAGTTGGAGGGGCAGGAGGGATTCGGGCTACACCTTC. Amino acid sequence: CASSWRGRRDSGYTF.

The sample holds a few counts of this clonotype. This chain links TRBV6-5 with TRBJ1-3, with unresolved D. Germline loops: CDR1 MNHEY, CDR2 SVGAGI. Trimming took off 2 bases at V and 4 bases at J, with 9 bases between the two ends. This CDR3 is built from 14 residues. Here the CDR3 reads CASSYARNGNTIYF. As DNA, the CDR3 is TGTGCCAGCAGTTACGCCAGGAACGGAAACACCATATATTTT.

This clonotype showed up many times. J is TRBJ1-1 and V is TRBV28, with D perhaps matching TRBD1 (6 bases). The CDR3 consists of 14 residues. V was pared by 3 bases and J by 3 bases, with 11 bases between. CDR1 MDHEN and CDR2 SYDVKM come from the germline V gene. In DNA, the CDR3 is TGTGCCAGCAGTTTCTTCAGGGGACACACTGAAGCTTTCTTT. It specifies CASSFFRGHTEAFF. Filled out from reference TRBV28 and TRBJ1-1, the complete variable domain reads DVKVTQSSRYLVKRTGEKVFLECVQDMDHENMFWYRQDPGLGLRLIYFSYDVKMKEKGDIPEGYSVSREKKERFSLILESASTNQTSMYLCASSFFRGHTEAFFGQGTRLTVV.

This clonotype was recorded a few times. This rearrangement joins TRBV5-1 to TRBJ2-2; possibly TRBD1 for D (6 bases). V was shortened by 7 bases and J by 6 bases, with 10 bases between the two germline ends. The CDR3 length is 12 residues. Germline V gives CDR1 SGHRS, CDR2 YFSETQ. The CDR3 spells CASGRQAGELFF. The CDR3 nucleotides read TGCGCCAGCGGGAGACAGGCCGGGGAGCTGTTTTTT.

This clonotype was seen a few times. This rearrangement joins TRBV3-1 to TRBJ2-7; 16 bases align to TRBD2. The CDR3 covers 17 residues. Germline CDR1 LGHDT, CDR2 YNNKEL (reference sequence). The V and J ends lost 4 bases and 3 bases, in that order; junction bases with no gene match: 6. CDR3 sequence (DNA): TGTGCCAGCAGCCCCGGGACTAGCGGGAGGGCCCTCTACGAGCAGTACTTC. Encoded protein: CASSPGTSGRALYEQYF.

This clonotype was detected many times. V and J are TRBV27 and TRBJ2-7; the match to TRBD1 covers 8 bases. This CDR3 comprises 14 residues. CDR1 is MNHEY, CDR2 SMNVEV, per germline (reference sequence). V gave up 5 bases and J gave up 1 base; unmatched junction bases: 4. The CDR3 sequence: CASSRGTGSYEQYF. In DNA form, the CDR3 reads TGTGCCAGCAGTCGGGGGACAGGATCCTACGAGCAGTACTTC.

This clonotype was recorded a few times. The CDR3 spells CAISGPGPGGNTIYF. CDR3 DNA sequence: TGTGCCATCAGCGGACCGGGACCCGGGGGAAACACCATATATTTT. The J gene is TRBJ1-3, the V gene TRBV10-3, with D possibly TRBD1 on 5 matching bases. Germline assignment: CDR1 ENHRY and CDR2 SYGVKD. V was clipped by 6 bases and J by 4 bases, with 16 bases between them. This CDR3 region has 15 residues.

In its sample, this clonotype was seen a few times. The genes are TRBV13 and TRBJ2-7, with a possible D match to TRBD2 (6 bases). The V end lost 2 bases, the J end lost 1 base, and 12 bases lay between the germline ends. The V gene's germline CDR1 is PRHDT and CDR2 FYEKMQ (reference sequence). The CDR3 is 15 amino acids. CDR3 protein: CASSLKGSGSYEQYF. The DNA for the CDR3 is TGTGCCAGCAGCTTAAAGGGTAGCGGTTCCTACGAGCAGTACTTC.

This clonotype was detected many times. The genes are TRBV2 and TRBJ1-5, with a weak D call TRBD1 (5 bases). V was pared by 4 bases and J by 11 bases, with 15 bases between. There are 13 residues in the CDR3. The V gene's germline CDR1 is SNHLY and CDR2 FYNNEI. The CDR3 region is CASSGWGTASQHF. Here the CDR3 DNA reads TGTGCCAGCAGTGGTTGGGGGACGGCTTCCCAGCATTTT.

This clonotype was seen a handful of times. The chain is built from TRBV7-6 and TRBJ1-1; D uncertain. Trimming took off 5 bases at V and 4 bases at J, with 14 bases between the two ends. Germline lookup yields CDR1 SGHVS and CDR2 FNYEAQ. The CDR3 contains 14 residues. DNA of the CDR3: TGTGCCAGCAGCAGAGCGGGTGAGGCCACTGAAGCTTTCTTT. It yields the protein CASSRAGEATEAFF.

This clonotype was seen a handful of times. The gene calls are TRBV19 and TRBJ1-5; D is possibly TRBD1 (5 bases). The V and J ends lost 2 bases and 6 bases respectively, with 8 bases between them. CDR1 and CDR2 (germline): LNHDA, SQIVND (reference sequence). The CDR3 runs to 13 residues. The CDR3 nucleotides are TGTGCCAGTAGTATATCAGGGTTTCAGCCCCAGCATTTT. This gives the protein CASSISGFQPQHF. The full variable domain, its missing parts supplied by reference TRBV19 and TRBJ1-5, is DGGITQSPKYLFRKEGQNVTLSCEQNLNHDAMYWYRQDPGQGLRLIYYSQIVNDFQKGDIAEGYSVSREKKESFPLTVTSAQKNPTAFYLCASSISGFQPQHFGDGTRLSIL.

The rearrangement joins TRBV27 to TRBJ1-5; possible D gene TRBD1, 5 bases. Trimming removed 0 bases from V and 4 bases from J, with 16 bases in between. The CDR3 runs to 17 residues. Germline V gene sequence: CDR1 MNHEY, CDR2 SMNVEV (reference sequence). The CDR3 coding sequence is TGTGCCAGCAGTTTATCTGGGGACGGGGTTTGGAATCAGCCCCAGCATTTT. Protein sequence: CASSLSGDGVWNQPQHF.

The chain recombines TRBV6-1 with TRBJ1-5; D may be TRBD1 (5 bases). Germline V gives CDR1 MNHNS, CDR2 SASEGT. The CDR3 spans 14 residues. Between the trimmed V and J ends, which lost 11 bases and 6 bases, there was a span of 20 bases. In DNA, the CDR3 is TGTGCCGGTAAGCGAACAGGTCTCGGTCAGCCCCAGCATTTT. Its translation is CAGKRTGLGQPQHF.

The chain joins TRBV12-3 or TRBV12-4 to TRBJ2-5; perhaps TRBD1 as D (6 bases). The CDR3 has 14 residues. V gave up 6 bases and J gave up 4 bases, with 15 bases separating them. The CDR3 coding sequence is TGTGCCAGCAGCAATACAGGGTGGGGAGAGACCCAGTACTTC. The encoded protein is CASSNTGWGETQYF.

This chain joins TRBV24-1 and TRBJ2-1, with D possibly being TRBD1 (7 bases). Trimming left V 5 bases short and J 4 bases short, with 26 bases between. Germline assignment: CDR1 KGHDR and CDR2 SFDVKD. The CDR3 has 19 residues. In nucleotides, the CDR3 is TGTGCCACCAGTGGTGCCACAGGGGATGGGAGGAATGATTACAATGAGCAGTTCTTC. Protein sequence: CATSGATGDGRNDYNEQFF.

This clonotype was seen repeatedly, ten times or more. The CDR3 protein is CASSPRQSGELFF. The CDR3, as DNA: TGTGCCAGCAGTCCAAGACAGTCCGGGGAGCTGTTTTTT. The J gene is TRBJ2-2, the V gene TRBV12-3 or TRBV12-4; tentative D call: TRBD1 (5 bases). The CDR3 contains 13 residues. Trimming cost V 5 bases and J 6 bases, with 10 bases left between them.

This clonotype has a handful of counts. The chain couples TRBV12-5 to TRBJ1-2; TRBD1 matches 7 bases. Germline assignment: CDR1 LGHNT and CDR2 FRNRAP. There are 16 residues in the CDR3. V shed 7 bases and J 2 bases; nucleotides not matched to a gene: 13. CDR3 sequence reads: CASAIREQGENYGYTF. In DNA, the CDR3 is TGTGCTAGTGCTATTCGGGAGCAGGGGGAGAACTATGGCTACACCTTC.

This clonotype was picked up a small number of times. The V call is TRBV6-1, the J call TRBJ1-5; D not certain. Per germline, CDR1 MNHNS and CDR2 SASEGT. V lost 2 bases and J 5 bases, leaving 10 bases between the germline ends. This CDR3 region has 14 residues. The CDR3 sequence is CASSESPAYQPQHF. CDR3 coding DNA: TGTGCCAGCAGTGAATCTCCAGCCTATCAGCCCCAGCATTTT.

V is TRBV19 and J is TRBJ2-7; no clear D. The CDR3 is made up of 13 amino acids. Looked up from germline, CDR1 is LNHDA and CDR2 is SQIVND (reference sequence). V dropped 6 bases and J dropped 4 bases, with 13 bases sitting between them. The CDR3 coding sequence is TGTGCCAGTAGCCGACTCCTCCTTTACGAGCAGTACTTC. As protein: CASSRLLLYEQYF.

The chain recombines TRBV20-1 with TRBJ1-6; 8 bases agree with TRBD1. Germline-derived CDR1 and CDR2 are DFQATT and SNEGSKA (reference sequence). The CDR3 runs 15 residues. V dropped 6 bases and J dropped 2; count of bases not matched to a gene: 6. The CDR3 loop reads CSARDRHTYNSPLHF. The CDR3 DNA reads as TGCAGTGCGAGGGACAGGCACACCTATAATTCACCCCTCCACTTT.